This T cell receptor (beta chain) is from a study of blood T cell repertoires in COVID-19. Study summary: T cells, B-cell-depleted T cells, or PBMCs supplied cDNA or gDNA.

The germline CDR1 and CDR2 sequences are LNHDA and SQIVND (reference sequence). The CDR3 sequence is 14 residues long. Trimming took off 10 bases at V and 2 bases at J, with 16 bases between the two ends. Original handling: Amplifying reference gene primers gave estimates of nucleated cell counts. Assay: immunoSEQ multiplex PCR; the TCRdb copy retains only in-frame clones and omits some. V and J calls plus clone size are reproduced from that table; the DNA served to infer D and trimming. The sample includes around 70,000 clones, 87% of them seen just once. The sample comprised peripheral blood. The chain carries TRBV19 and TRBJ2-3; D remains ambiguous. The TCR originated in an elderly woman with active or convalescent COVID-19. CDR3 nucleotides: TGTGCCACCCGGGTGGCACCTTCCACAGATACGCAGTATTTT. It yields the protein CATRVAPSTDTQYF.